This entry is about one T cell receptor beta chain. CDR1 and CDR2 (germline): LNHNV, YYDKDF (reference sequence). CDR3 length: 14 residues. The ends were cut back, 3 bases at V and 5 bases at J, with 13 bases in the middle. These data belong to a study of beta chain features in type 1 diabetes. All of the isolated RNA was reverse transcribed, so expressed TCRB transcripts were sequenced. Clones were sequenced by immunoSEQ multiplex PCR, and TCRdb holds only the in-frame ones, with some missing. The data contain approximately 400,000 clones, approximately 16% of them seen just once; the ten biggest clones take up around 0.02%.

The sequencing input was naive CD4+ T cells from blood. The chain links TRBV15 to TRBJ2-5; TRBD2 might be the D (6 bases). The TCR comes from a woman aged 18 to 35 in good health. The CDR3 DNA sequence: TGTGCCACCAGCAGGACCATGGAGGGGGAGACCCAGTACTTC. Residues: CATSRTMEGETQYF.